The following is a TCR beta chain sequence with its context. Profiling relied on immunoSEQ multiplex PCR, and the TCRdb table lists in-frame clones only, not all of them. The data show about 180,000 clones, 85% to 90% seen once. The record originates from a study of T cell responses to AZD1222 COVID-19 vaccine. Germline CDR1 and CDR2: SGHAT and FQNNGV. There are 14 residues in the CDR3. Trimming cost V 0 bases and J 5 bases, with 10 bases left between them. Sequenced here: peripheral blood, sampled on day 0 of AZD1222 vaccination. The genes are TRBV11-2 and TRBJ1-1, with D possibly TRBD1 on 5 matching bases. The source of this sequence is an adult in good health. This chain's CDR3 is CASSLDPGGTEAFF. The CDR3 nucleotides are TGTGCCAGCAGCTTAGACCCCGGGGGTACTGAAGCTTTCTTT.